This T cell receptor (beta chain) was sequenced in a study of cytomegalovirus exposure and HLA in healthy donors. CDR3 size: 16 residues. CDR1 is SEHNR and CDR2 is FQNEAQ in the germline V gene (reference sequence). The V segment lost 5 bases and the J segment 5 bases; nucleotides outside the gene matches: 12. With 60 Vbeta and 13 Jbeta primers, the PCR was carried out. Some clones are missing from TCRdb's copy, which holds only in-frame ones; the method was immunoSEQ multiplex PCR. The sample lists 200,000 or so clones; around 83% were seen once. Overall study results and limits: TCR beta chains associated with HLA were, in a later analysis, more clonally expanded than equally common others.

This clone was observed a few times. Its antigen is not known. The specimen was PBMCs. This clonotype was obtained from a girl aged 5-17 years in good health and CMV-seronegative. V is TRBV7-9 and J is TRBJ1-1; TRBD1 matches at 9 bases. The CDR3 loop reads CASSDSWSTGGTEAFF. CDR3 nucleotides: TGTGCCAGCAGCGACTCCTGGTCGACAGGGGGGACTGAAGCTTTCTTT.